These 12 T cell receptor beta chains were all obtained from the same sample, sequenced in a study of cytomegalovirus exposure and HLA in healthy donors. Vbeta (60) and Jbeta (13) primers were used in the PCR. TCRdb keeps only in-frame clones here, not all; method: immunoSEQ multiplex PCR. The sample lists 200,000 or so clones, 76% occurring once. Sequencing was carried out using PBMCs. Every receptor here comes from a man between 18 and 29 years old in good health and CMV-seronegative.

CDR3 residues: CASRWENEKLFF. In nucleotides, the CDR3 is TGTGCCAGCAGGTGGGAGAATGAAAAACTGTTTTTT. The chain employs TRBV2 and TRBJ1-4; D unclear. Trimming stripped 6 bases from V and 5 bases from J, with 7 bases between. The CDR3 length is 12 residues. Germline-derived CDR1 and CDR2 are SNHLY and FYNNEI.

The CDR3 is CASMARAQGEAFF. The CDR3 coding sequence is TGTGCCAGTATGGCCAGGGCTCAGGGTGAAGCTTTCTTT. The chain recombines TRBV19 with TRBJ1-1; D might be TRBD1 (5 bases). The V gene lost 7 bases and the J gene lost 7 bases, with 16 bases spanning the gap. The CDR3 is 13 residues long. CDR1 LNHDA and CDR2 SQIVND come from the germline V gene (reference sequence).

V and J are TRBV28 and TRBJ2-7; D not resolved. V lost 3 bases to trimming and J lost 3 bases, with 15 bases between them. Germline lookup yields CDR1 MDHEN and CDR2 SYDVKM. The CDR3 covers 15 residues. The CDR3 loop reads CASSFDQERYYEQYF. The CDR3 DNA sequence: TGTGCCAGCAGTTTCGACCAGGAACGTTACTACGAGCAGTACTTC. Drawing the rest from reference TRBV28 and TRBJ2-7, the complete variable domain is DVKVTQSSRYLVKRTGEKVFLECVQDMDHENMFWYRQDPGLGLRLIYFSYDVKMKEKGDIPEGYSVSREKKERFSLILESASTNQTSMYLCASSFDQERYYEQYFGPGTRLTVT.

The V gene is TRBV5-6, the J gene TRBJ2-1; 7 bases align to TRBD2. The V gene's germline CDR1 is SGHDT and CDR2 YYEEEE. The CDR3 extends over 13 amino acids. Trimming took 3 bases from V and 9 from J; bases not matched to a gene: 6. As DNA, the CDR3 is TGTGCCAGCAGCTGGGGGGAGGGTACTGAGCAGTTCTTC. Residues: CASSWGEGTEQFF.

The CDR3 DNA reads as TGTGCCAGCAGTGAAACTCCCATGGACAGGAGACTAGCCAAAAACATTCAGTACTTC. Encoded protein: CASSETPMDRRLAKNIQYF. The J gene is TRBJ2-4, the V gene TRBV6-1; 7 positions match TRBD1. The CDR3 totals 19 residues. CDR1 is MNHNS and CDR2 is SASEGT in the germline V gene. V lost 2 bases, J lost 0 bases, and 13 bases stayed unmatched.

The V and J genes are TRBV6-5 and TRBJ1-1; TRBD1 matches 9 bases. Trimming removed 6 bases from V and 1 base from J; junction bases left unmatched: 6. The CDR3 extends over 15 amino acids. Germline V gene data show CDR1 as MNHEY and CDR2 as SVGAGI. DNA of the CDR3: TGTGCCAGCAGCGCACAGGGGGCGGGGAACACTGAAGCTTTCTTT. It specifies CASSAQGAGNTEAFF.

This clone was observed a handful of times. CDR3 DNA: TGTGCCAGCAGCTTGGTGAGCGGGGGTAGCACAGATACGCAGTATTTT. Its protein is CASSLVSGGSTDTQYF. The rearrangement links TRBV5-5 to TRBJ2-3, with 8 bases matching TRBD2. Germline-derived CDR1 and CDR2 are SGHKS and YYEKEE (reference sequence). The CDR3 has 16 residues. With 0 bases clipped from V and 0 bases from J, the junction kept 3 bases outside the gene matches.

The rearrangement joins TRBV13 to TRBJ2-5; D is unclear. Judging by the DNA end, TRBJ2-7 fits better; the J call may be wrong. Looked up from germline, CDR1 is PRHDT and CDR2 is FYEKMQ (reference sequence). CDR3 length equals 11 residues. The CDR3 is CASSLGLEQYF. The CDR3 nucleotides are TGTGCCAGCAGCTTAGGACTCGAGCAGTACTTC.

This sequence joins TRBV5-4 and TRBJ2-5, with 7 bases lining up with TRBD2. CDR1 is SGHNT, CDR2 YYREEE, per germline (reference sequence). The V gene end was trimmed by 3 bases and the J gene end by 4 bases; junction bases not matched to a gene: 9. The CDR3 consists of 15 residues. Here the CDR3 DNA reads TGTGCCAGCAGCTCTCAAGCGGGATCCCCAGAGACCCAGTACTTC. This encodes CASSSQAGSPETQYF. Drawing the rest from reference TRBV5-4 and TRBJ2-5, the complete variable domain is ETGVTQSPTHLIKTRGQQVTLRCSSQSGHNTVSWYQQALGQGPQFIFQYYREEENGRGNFPPRFSGLQFPNYSSELNVNALELDDSALYLCASSSQAGSPETQYFGPGTRLLVL.

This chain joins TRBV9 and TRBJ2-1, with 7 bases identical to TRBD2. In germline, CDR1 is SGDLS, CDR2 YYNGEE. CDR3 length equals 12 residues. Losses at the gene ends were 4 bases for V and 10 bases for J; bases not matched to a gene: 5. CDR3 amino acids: CASSTSGVEQFF. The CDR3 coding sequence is TGTGCCAGCAGCACCAGCGGGGTCGAGCAGTTCTTC.

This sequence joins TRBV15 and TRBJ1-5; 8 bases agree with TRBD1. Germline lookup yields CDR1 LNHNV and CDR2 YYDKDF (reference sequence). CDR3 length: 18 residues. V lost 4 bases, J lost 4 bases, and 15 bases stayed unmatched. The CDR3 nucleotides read TGTGCCACCAGCACGGATAAAACCGGGACAGGCTGGAATCAGCCCCAGCATTTT. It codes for CATSTDKTGTGWNQPQHF.

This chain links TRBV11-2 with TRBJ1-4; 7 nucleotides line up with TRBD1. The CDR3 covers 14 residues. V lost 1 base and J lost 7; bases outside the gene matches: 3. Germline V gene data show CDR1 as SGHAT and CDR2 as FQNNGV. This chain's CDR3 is CASSLGQGSEKLFF. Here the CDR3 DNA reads TGTGCCAGCAGCTTAGGACAGGGTAGTGAAAAACTGTTTTTT.